This TCR beta chain was recovered during a study of cytomegalovirus exposure and HLA in healthy donors. The CDR3 sequence is 15 residues long. Trimming stripped 1 base from V and 1 base from J, with 10 bases between. The germline CDR1 and CDR2 sequences are MGHRA and YSYEKL. Note on this clone: The antigen is unknown.

The PCR ran on 60 Vbeta and 13 Jbeta primers. As processed by the authors: Later analysis identified tens of millions of unique TCR beta chains, 9 million to 12 million shared. Sequencing was performed with immunoSEQ multiplex PCR; in TCRdb, only in-frame clones are kept and a portion is missing. V, J and clone size reflect that table, while D and trimming were determined from the DNA. The sample has approximately 150,000 clones; approximately 79% are singletons. Findings and limits, study-wide: CMV serostatus was the only immune exposure information that was available. Specificity of three CMV-associated chains for CMV antigens was verified in vitro. Later on, analysis showed that most CMV-associated TCR beta chains appeared to be HLA-restricted.

This chain connects TRBV4-1 to TRBJ2-5, with D possibly being TRBD2 (7 bases). The specimen was PBMCs. The clonotype originates from a human donor in good health. The CDR3 nucleotides are TGCGCCAGCAGCCAAGGCGGGGGCCCCCAAGAGACCCAGTACTTC. Translation: CASSQGGGPQETQYF.